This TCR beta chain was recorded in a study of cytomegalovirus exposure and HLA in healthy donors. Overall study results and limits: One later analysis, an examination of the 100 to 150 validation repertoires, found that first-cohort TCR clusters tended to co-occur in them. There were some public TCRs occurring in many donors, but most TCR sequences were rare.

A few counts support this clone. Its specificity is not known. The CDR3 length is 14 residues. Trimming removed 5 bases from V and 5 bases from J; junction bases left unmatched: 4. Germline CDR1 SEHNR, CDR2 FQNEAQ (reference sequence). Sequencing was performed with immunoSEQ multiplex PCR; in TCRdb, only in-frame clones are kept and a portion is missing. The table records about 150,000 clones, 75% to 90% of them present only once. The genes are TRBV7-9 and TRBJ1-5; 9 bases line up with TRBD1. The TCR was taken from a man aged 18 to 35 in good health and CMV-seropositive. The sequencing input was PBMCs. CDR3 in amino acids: CASSATGGYQPQHF. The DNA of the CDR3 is TGTGCCAGCAGCGCCACAGGGGGCTATCAGCCCCAGCATTTT.